This T cell receptor beta chain originates from a study of blood T cell repertoires in COVID-19. The CDR3 has 16 amino acids. V trimming: 0 bases; J trimming: 8 bases; junction bases outside the gene matches: 10. Germline CDR1 SGDLS, CDR2 YYNGEE. Study processing details: It was from reference gene primer amplification that nucleated cell counts were estimated. Method: immunoSEQ multiplex PCR; TCRdb's copy keeps in-frame clones and lacks some. V, J and clone size are those of that table, while D and trimming were read from the DNA. There are hundreds of thousands of clones in the sample; around 85% occur only once, and roughly 2.6% lies in the top ten. Participant reports of clinical history set cohort assignment.

The chain carries TRBV9 and TRBJ2-1; 8 positions agree with TRBD1. The TCR sequence derives from a woman in her fifties or sixties who had recovered from COVID-19. The sequencing input was PBMCs or T cells enriched from blood (not recorded which). CDR3 coding DNA: TGTGCCAGCAGCGTAGTGGGACAGGTTGGGCACGATGAGCAGTTCTTC. As protein: CASSVVGQVGHDEQFF. The full variable domain, its missing parts supplied by reference TRBV9 and TRBJ2-1, is DSGVTQTPKHLITATGQRVTLRCSPRSGDLSVYWYQQSLDQGLQFLIQYYNGEERAKGNILERFSAQQFPDLHSELNLSSLELGDSALYFCASSVVGQVGHDEQFFGPGTRLTVL.